This TCR beta chain was retrieved from a study of post-analysis software for immune sequencing data. Study results and limitations: Compared with controls, patients had more of about 5 TRBV segments, including TRBV5-6, TRBV5-1 and TRBV20-1.

Included in the TCR beta cDNA libraries were unique molecular identifiers. TCRdb re-called the PCR reads with MiXCR, one entry per CDR3 protein. The sample consists of fewer than 550,000 distinct CDR3 sequences, roughly 34% of them appearing once. Concerning this clonotype itself: The antigen is undetermined.

J was trimmed by 7 bases and V by 9 bases; bases with no gene match: 4. The CDR3 covers 14 residues. In germline, CDR1 is MNHNS, CDR2 SASEGT. The sequence was obtained from a girl younger than 18 with multiple sclerosis. The chain uses TRBV6-1 and TRBJ2-1; 15 bases fit TRBD2. The sequencing sample was made of blood. DNA for the CDR3: TGTGCCAGTGGACTAGCGGGGGGGCTGAATGAGCAGTTCTTC. Translating it yields CASGLAGGLNEQFF.